Described below is a single T cell receptor (beta chain) sequence and its context. Its antigen is unidentified. This sample is part of a study of CD8 T cells in ankylosing spondylitis. TCRdb recomputed calls from the 5' RACE reads with MiXCR, one row per CDR3 protein. This table holds about 260,000 distinct CDR3 sequences, roughly 20% found once. The V segment lost 0 bases and the J segment 8 bases; nucleotides outside the gene matches: 7. Germline V gene data show CDR1 as SGHRS and CDR2 as YFSETQ. The CDR3 has 16 amino acids. General study findings and limits: Some of these motif variants have turned up before, in reports on reactive arthritis synovial fluid and blood. Clones tied to disease were said to be significantly enriched in matched ankylosing spondylitis synovial fluid. In peripheral blood, disease-linked CD8+ clones occurred at relatively low frequencies. Typical of ankylosing spondylitis blood, it appeared, was a TCR beta motif of about eight highly homologous variants.

This sequence originates from a male donor with ankylosing spondylitis or in good health (not recorded which). The material sequenced was blood, either unsorted or a sorted T cell fraction (not recorded which). The chain recombines TRBV5-1 with TRBJ2-2, with TRBD2 matching 10 bases. Here the CDR3 DNA reads TGCGCCAGCAGCTTGGCTCAACTAGCGGGATCTGGGGAGCTGTTTTTT. Amino acids: CASSLAQLAGSGELFF.